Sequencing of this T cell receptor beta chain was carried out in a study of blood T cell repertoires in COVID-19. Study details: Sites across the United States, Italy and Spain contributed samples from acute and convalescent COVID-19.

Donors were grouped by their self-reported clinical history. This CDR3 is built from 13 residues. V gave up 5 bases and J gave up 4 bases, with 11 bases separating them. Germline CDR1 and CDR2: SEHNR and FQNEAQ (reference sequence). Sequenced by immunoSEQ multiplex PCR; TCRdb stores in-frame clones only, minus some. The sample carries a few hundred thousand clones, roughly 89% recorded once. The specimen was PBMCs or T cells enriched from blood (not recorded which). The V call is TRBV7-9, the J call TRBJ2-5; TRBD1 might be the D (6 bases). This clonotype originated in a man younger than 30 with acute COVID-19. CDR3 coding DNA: TGTGCCAGCAGCCAGGGGCAGGGAGAGACCCAGTACTTC. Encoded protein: CASSQGQGETQYF.